The sequence of this T cell receptor beta chain was determined in a study of T cell changes during pregnancy in multiple sclerosis. The CDR3 is 16 residues long. Per germline, CDR1 MNHEY and CDR2 SMNVEV (reference sequence). The ends lost 2 bases at V and 4 bases at J; junction bases unmatched: 7. Sequencing was performed with immunoSEQ multiplex PCR; in TCRdb, only in-frame clones are kept and a portion is missing. The sample contains more than 30,000 clones, roughly 89% of which appear only once. The chain employs TRBV27 and TRBJ2-1; 8 nucleotides match TRBD2. The receptor was derived from a female donor with multiple sclerosis, enrolled in a pregnancy study. Sequencing used CD8+ T cells from peripheral blood mononuclear cells, obtained in the first trimester of pregnancy. The CDR3 loop reads CASSLMVSGTYNEQFF. As DNA, the CDR3 is TGTGCCAGCAGTTTAATGGTTAGCGGGACGTACAATGAGCAGTTCTTC.